Included here is one T cell receptor beta chain sequence, with context. Its antigen is as yet unknown. The source of the sample is a study of vaccination and CD4 T cells after COVID-19. Sequenced with the Oncomine TCR Beta short-read assay was DNA taken from cultured CD4+ T cells. TCRdb redid the calling of the PCR reads with MiXCR, one entry per CDR3 protein. The table includes about 24,000 distinct CDR3 sequences, under 55% detected once. Time point given: late sampling 161 to 241 days after vaccination in three convalescent patients. The treatment was: approximately nine-day PBMC culture with coronavirus spike peptide pools or control peptides (ViraFEST assay). Before TCRs were sequenced, ViraFEST expanded antigen-specific T cells with peptide pools. Peptide pools at around 10 ug/ml stimulated about 1.8 million PBMCs per well with about 9.1 IU/ml IL-2. Findings and limits, study-wide: Convalescent patients had 304 of 307 vaccine-specific clones showing spike mono-reactivity. Median SARS-CoV-2-reactive clonotype numbers went from approximately 21 to 40; this increase was not significant.

V lost 5 bases to trimming and J lost 2 bases, with 2 bases between them. The CDR3 covers 11 residues. Per the germline V gene, CDR1 is SGHTA and CDR2 is FQGNSA. The chain couples TRBV7-2 to TRBJ2-3; D uncertain. The receptor's source is a human donor who had recovered from COVID-19. Sequenced material: CD4+ T cells from blood, cultured in vitro, taken about 7 months after SARS-CoV-2 vaccination. CDR3 DNA: TGTGCCAGCAGCGCCACAGATACGCAGTATTTT. This codes for CASSATDTQYF.